This TCR beta chain was profiled in a study of CD8 T cells in Susac syndrome. RNA was extracted with the RNeasy kit, and a quantity of about 0.45 to 1 ug was reverse transcribed using random hexamers. Each CDR3 protein is one row after TCRdb ran MiXCR on the immunoSEQ multiplex PCR reads. The table lists 150,000 to 180,000 distinct CDR3 sequences, less than 97% of them singletons. The CDR3 sequence is 16 residues long. Trimming left V 1 base short and J 2 bases short, with 13 bases between. Germline-derived CDR1 and CDR2 are LGHDT and YNNKEL (reference sequence). CD8+ and CD4+ T cells circulating in blood were sequenced for TCR beta.

The gene calls are TRBV3-1 and TRBJ2-3, with D maybe TRBD2 (5 bases). Specimen: CD8+ T cells from PBMCs. This clonotype was sampled from a human donor with multiple sclerosis. The CDR3: CASSQVYEGPTDTQYF. The CDR3 region has the DNA TGTGCCAGCAGCCAAGTCTACGAGGGCCCCACAGATACGCAGTATTTT.